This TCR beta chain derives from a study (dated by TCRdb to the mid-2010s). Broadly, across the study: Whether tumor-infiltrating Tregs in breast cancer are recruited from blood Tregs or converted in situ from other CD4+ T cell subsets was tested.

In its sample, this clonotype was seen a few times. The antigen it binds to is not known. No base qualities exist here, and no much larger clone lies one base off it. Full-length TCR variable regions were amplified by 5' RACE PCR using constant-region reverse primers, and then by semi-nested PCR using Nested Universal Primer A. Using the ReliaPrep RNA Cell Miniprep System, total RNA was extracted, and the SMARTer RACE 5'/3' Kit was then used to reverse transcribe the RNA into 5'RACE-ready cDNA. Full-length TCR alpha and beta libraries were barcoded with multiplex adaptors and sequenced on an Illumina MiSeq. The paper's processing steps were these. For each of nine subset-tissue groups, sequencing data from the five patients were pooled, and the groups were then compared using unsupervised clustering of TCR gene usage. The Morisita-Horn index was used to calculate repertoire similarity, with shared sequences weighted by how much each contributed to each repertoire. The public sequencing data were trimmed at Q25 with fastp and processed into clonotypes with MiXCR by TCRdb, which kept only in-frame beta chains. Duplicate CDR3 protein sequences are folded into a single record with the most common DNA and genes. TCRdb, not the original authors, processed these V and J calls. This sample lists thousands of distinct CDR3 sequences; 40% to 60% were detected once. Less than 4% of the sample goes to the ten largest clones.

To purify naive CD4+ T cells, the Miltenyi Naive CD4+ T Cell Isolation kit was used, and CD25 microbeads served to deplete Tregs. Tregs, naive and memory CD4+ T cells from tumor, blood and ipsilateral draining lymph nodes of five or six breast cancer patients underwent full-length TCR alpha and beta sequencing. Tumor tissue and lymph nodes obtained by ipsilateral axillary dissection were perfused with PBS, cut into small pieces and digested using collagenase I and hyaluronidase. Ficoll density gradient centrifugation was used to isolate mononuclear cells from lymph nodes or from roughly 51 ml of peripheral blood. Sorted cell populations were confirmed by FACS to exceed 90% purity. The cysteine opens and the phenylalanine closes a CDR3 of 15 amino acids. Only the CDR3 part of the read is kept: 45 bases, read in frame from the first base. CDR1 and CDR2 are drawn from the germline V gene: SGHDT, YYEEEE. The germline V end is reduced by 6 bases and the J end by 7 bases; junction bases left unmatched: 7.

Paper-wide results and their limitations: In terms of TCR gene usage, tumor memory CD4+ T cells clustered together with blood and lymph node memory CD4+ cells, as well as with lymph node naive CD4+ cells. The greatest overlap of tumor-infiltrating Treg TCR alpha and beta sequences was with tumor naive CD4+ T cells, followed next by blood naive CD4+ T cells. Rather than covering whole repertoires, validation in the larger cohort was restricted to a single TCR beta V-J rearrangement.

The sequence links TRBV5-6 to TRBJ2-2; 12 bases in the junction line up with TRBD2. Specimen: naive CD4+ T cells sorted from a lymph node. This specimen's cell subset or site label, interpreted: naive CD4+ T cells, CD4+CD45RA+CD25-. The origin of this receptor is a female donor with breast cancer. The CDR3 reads CASNLAGGPNGELFF. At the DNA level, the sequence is TGTGCCAGCAACCTAGCGGGGGGGCCTAACGGGGAGCTGTTTTTT.